This T cell receptor (beta chain) came from a study of read filtering for tumor transcriptome and immune sequencing. Study outcomes and limitations: This fraction held mixed bone marrow immune cells after CD138-negative sorting.

The CDR3 totals 16 residues. V gave up 3 bases and J gave up 0 bases; unmatched junction bases: 3. The germline CDR1 and CDR2 sequences are SGHTA and FQGNSA. This clonotype has more than one count but fewer than ten. The antigen is unknown. This library used roughly 370 ng RNA and molecular barcoded adaptors spanning alpha/delta and beta/gamma chains. Using its own MiXCR run on the reads, TCRdb lists one record per CDR3 protein. The table lists fewer than 25,000 distinct CDR3 sequences, approximately 22% of them singletons. The sample comprised a population of CD138-negative cells sorted from bone marrow. This clonotype originated in a donor at least 40 years old with multiple myeloma. The genes are TRBV7-2 and TRBJ2-7; TRBD2 agrees at 12 bases. CDR3 DNA sequence: TGTGCCAGCAGCTTGGGACTAGCGGGCCGCTCCTACGAGCAGTACTTC. Its protein is CASSLGLAGRSYEQYF. The whole variable domain, filled in from reference TRBV7-2 and TRBJ2-7, reads GAGVSQSPSNKVTEKGKDVELRCDPISGHTALYWYRQSLGQGLEFLIYFQGNSAPDKSGLPSDRFSAERTGGSVSTLTIQRTQQEDSAVYLCASSLGLAGRSYEQYFGPGTRLTVT.